This TCR beta chain appears in the sequencing data of a study of blood T cell repertoires in COVID-19. Study as a whole: Sites in the United States, Italy and Spain provided acute and convalescent COVID-19 samples. The analysed material was cDNA or gDNA that came from T cells, B-cell-depleted T cells, or PBMCs.

This CDR3 has 14 amino acids. Germline V gene sequence: CDR1 LNHDA, CDR2 SQIVND (reference sequence). Trimming pared 3 bases from V and 10 bases from J, leaving 18 bases between. This table comes from immunoSEQ multiplex PCR, and its TCRdb copy is limited to in-frame clones, with some not included. The sample includes more than 300,000 clones, roughly four fifths of them seen just once. The origin of this receptor is a woman in her fifties or sixties who had recovered from COVID-19. The gene calls are TRBV19 and TRBJ1-1, with D perhaps TRBD1 (5 bases). Sequencing input: PBMCs or T cells enriched from blood (not recorded which). CDR3 coding DNA: TGTGCCAGTAGTATGCCACCCGACAGAACTTCAGCTTTCTTT. Protein product: CASSMPPDRTSAFF.